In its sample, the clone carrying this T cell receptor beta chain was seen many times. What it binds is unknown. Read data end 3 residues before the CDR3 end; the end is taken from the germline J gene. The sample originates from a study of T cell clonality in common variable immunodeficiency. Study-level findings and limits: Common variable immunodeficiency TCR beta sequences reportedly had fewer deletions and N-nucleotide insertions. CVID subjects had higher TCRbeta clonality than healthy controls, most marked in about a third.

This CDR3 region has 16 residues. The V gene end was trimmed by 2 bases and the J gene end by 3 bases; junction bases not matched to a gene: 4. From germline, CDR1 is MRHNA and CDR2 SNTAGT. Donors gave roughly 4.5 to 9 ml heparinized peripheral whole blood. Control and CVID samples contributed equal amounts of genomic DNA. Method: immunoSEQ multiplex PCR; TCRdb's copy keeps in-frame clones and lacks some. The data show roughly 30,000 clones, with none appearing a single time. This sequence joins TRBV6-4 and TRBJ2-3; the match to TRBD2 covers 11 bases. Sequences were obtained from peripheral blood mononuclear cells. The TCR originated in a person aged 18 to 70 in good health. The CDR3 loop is CASSDLAGGSTDTQYF. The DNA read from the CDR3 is TGTGCCAGCAGTGACCTAGCGGGGGGAAGTACAGATACG.